The 13 T cell receptor beta chains below come from one sample, sequenced in a study of T cells in localized non-small cell lung cancer. Clones were sequenced by immunoSEQ multiplex PCR, and TCRdb holds only the in-frame ones, with some missing. The table lists tens of thousands of clones, 88% of them singletons. The sequenced sample was peripheral blood, obtained before any cancer treatment. The receptor source for this set is a woman aged 40-75 years with stage I squamous cell lung carcinoma.

The chain recombines TRBV11-3 with TRBJ1-1, with a tentative D call TRBD1 (5 bases). Germline CDR1 and CDR2: SGHNT and YENEEA. V was clipped by 2 bases and J by 4 bases, with 8 bases between them. The CDR3 loop spans 13 amino acids. Here the CDR3 reads CASSLYGGTEAFF. The CDR3 DNA is TGTGCCAGCAGCTTATACGGGGGCACTGAAGCTTTCTTT.

This rearrangement joins TRBV28 to TRBJ2-3; D gene uncertain. The germline V gene encodes CDR1 MDHEN and CDR2 SYDVKM. The V end was cut by 2 bases, the J end by 2 bases, with 8 bases between. The CDR3 contains 14 residues. The CDR3 DNA reads as TGTGCCAGCAGTTTAGGGCGGAACACAGATACGCAGTATTTT. As protein: CASSLGRNTDTQYF.

The chain is built from TRBV1 and TRBJ2-3. TRBV1 is an annotated pseudogene. This CDR3 region has 15 residues. The CDR3 reads CTSSHGTIVTDTQYF. In DNA form, the CDR3 reads TGCACCAGCAGCCACGGGACGATAGTCACAGATACGCAGTATTTT.

V usage is TRBV5-1 and J usage is TRBJ2-3; D might be TRBD1 (6 bases). Trimming shortened V by 4 bases and J by 4 bases, and 10 bases separated the two germline ends. Germline CDR1 SGHRS, CDR2 YFSETQ. The CDR3 extends over 13 amino acids. The CDR3 region is CASSAGQSDTQYF. CDR3 coding DNA: TGCGCCAGCAGCGCCGGACAGTCAGATACGCAGTATTTT.

Points on this clone: This specimen includes other DNA sequences encoding the same CDR3. The chain's CDR3 is CASSKNEKLFF. The CDR3 nucleotides read TGTGCCAGCAGCAAGAATGAAAAACTGTTTTTT. The chain carries TRBV5-4 and TRBJ1-4; D gene uncertain. V lost 4 bases, J lost 5 bases, and 3 bases lay in between. The CDR3 covers 11 residues. Germline V gives CDR1 SGHNT, CDR2 YYREEE (reference sequence).

This chain connects TRBV6-5 to TRBJ1-2; D is possibly TRBD1 (5 bases). The CDR3 has 13 residues. From germline, CDR1 is MNHEY and CDR2 SVGAGI. The germline V and J ends were trimmed by 5 bases and 5 bases, with 12 bases remaining between them. CDR3 protein: CASSEAGGYGYTF. The CDR3 nucleotides are TGTGCCAGCAGTGAAGCCGGGGGTTATGGCTACACCTTC.

CDR3: CASSMVRGAGNQPQHF. CDR3 bases: TGTGCCAGTAGTATGGTAAGAGGGGCCGGGAATCAGCCCCAGCATTTT. The chain combines TRBV19 with TRBJ1-5, with a weak D call TRBD1 (5 bases). The CDR3 spans 16 residues. CDR1 and CDR2 from the germline V gene are LNHDA and SQIVND (reference sequence). Trimming removed 3 bases from V and 4 bases from J, with 16 bases in between.

This chain uses TRBV5-1 with TRBJ1-1; D gene ambiguous. The CDR3 length is 13 residues. V lost 0 bases and J lost 6, with 9 bases in between. From germline, CDR1 is SGHRS and CDR2 YFSETQ. The chain's CDR3 is CASSLGSSAEAFF. CDR3 DNA: TGCGCCAGCAGCTTGGGGTCTTCCGCTGAAGCTTTCTTT.

J is TRBJ1-1 and V is TRBV6-1; D may be TRBD1 (5 bases). Trimming removed 5 bases from V and 6 bases from J, with 13 bases in between. CDR1 and CDR2 (germline): MNHNS, SASEGT. The CDR3 is made up of 13 amino acids. The CDR3 reads CASSSLGDAEAFF. DNA of the CDR3: TGTGCCAGCAGTTCCCTCGGGGACGCTGAAGCTTTCTTT.

This chain uses TRBV7-3 with TRBJ2-1; TRBD2 matches at 11 bases. V lost 5 bases to trimming and J lost 8 bases; unmatched junction nucleotides: 8. CDR1 SGHTA and CDR2 FQGTGA come from the germline V gene. The CDR3 spans 15 residues. The chain's CDR3 is CASSRSGGAFHEQFF. The DNA of the CDR3 is TGTGCCAGCAGCCGTAGCGGGGGGGCTTTCCATGAGCAGTTCTTC.

This chain uses TRBV4-1 with TRBJ2-5, with D perhaps being TRBD1 or TRBD2 (6 bases each). CDR1 MGHRA and CDR2 YSYEKL come from the germline V gene. This CDR3 spans 14 amino acids. The germline V and J ends were trimmed by 4 bases and 2 bases, with 11 bases remaining between them. The chain's CDR3 is CASSPTRGQETQYF. The CDR3 coding sequence is TGCGCCAGCAGCCCGACTAGGGGGCAAGAGACCCAGTACTTC.

The CDR3 here is CASSQDGTYNSPLHF. The CDR3 DNA sequence: TGCGCCAGCAGCCAAGATGGGACCTATAATTCACCCCTCCACTTT. The V gene is TRBV4-1, the J gene TRBJ1-6; D unresolved. Germline values: CDR1 MGHRA, CDR2 YSYEKL. The CDR3 sequence is 15 residues long. The V and J ends lost 0 bases and 2 bases respectively, with 5 bases between them.

The chain employs TRBV6-5 and TRBJ2-2, with D perhaps TRBD2 (6 bases). The CDR3 is made up of 16 amino acids. Trimming shortened V by 0 bases and J by 5 bases, and 13 bases separated the two germline ends. Germline V CDR1 and CDR2: MNHEY, SVGAGI. Here the CDR3 reads CASSYSWRGRTGELFF. The DNA of the CDR3 is TGTGCCAGCAGTTACTCATGGAGGGGTCGGACCGGGGAGCTGTTTTTT.